The rows below give T cell receptor beta chains drawn from one sample of a study of a mutant IDH1 vaccine in newly diagnosed glioma. These receptors have no identified antigens. The repertoire was sequenced with immunoSEQ multiplex PCR; TCRdb's copy has only in-frame clones and lacks some. The sample comprises tens of thousands of clones, 76% of which are singletons, and 12% rests with the top ten. The sample consisted of PBMCs, taken from a glioma patient whose treatment included an IDH1 peptide vaccine. Receptors originate from a man in his forties with glioma. The CDR3 runs from the conserved cysteine through the conserved F or W. Each record gives: clone size, J gene, V gene, D gene, CDR3 protein, CDR3 DNA. The D gene is left open where the match is weak. Clone size, where shown, is once, few, many, or a class for clones that have expanded.

clone_size: .; j_call: TRBJ1-4; v_call: TRBV5-4; d_call: .; cdr3_aa: CASSLDSTNEKLFF; cdr3_nt: TGTGCCAGCAGCTTGGACTCGACTAATGAAAAACTGTTTTTT
clone_size: .; j_call: TRBJ2-2; v_call: TRBV19; d_call: .; cdr3_aa: CASSIHGELFF; cdr3_nt: TGTGCCAGTAGTATACACGGGGAGCTGTTTTTT
clone_size: .; j_call: TRBJ1-2; v_call: TRBV18; d_call: .; cdr3_aa: CASSPGAGASGGYTF; cdr3_nt: TGTGCCAGCTCACCAGGGGCCGGGGCTTCGGGTGGCTACACCTTC
clone_size: .; j_call: TRBJ2-3; v_call: TRBV7-2; d_call: TRBD2; cdr3_aa: CASSLGPGGLLDTQYF; cdr3_nt: TGTGCCAGCAGCTTAGGTCCCGGGGGGTTACTAGATACGCAGTATTTT
clone_size: .; j_call: TRBJ1-1; v_call: TRBV7-2; d_call: TRBD1; cdr3_aa: CASSLKVLTGFGDTEAFF; cdr3_nt: TGTGCCAGCAGCTTAAAGGTTCTGACAGGGTTTGGAGACACTGAAGCTTTCTTT
clone_size: .; j_call: TRBJ1-3; v_call: TRBV6-5; d_call: .; cdr3_aa: CASQGLSSGNTIYF; cdr3_nt: TGTGCCAGCCAGGGACTGAGCTCTGGAAACACCATATATTTT
clone_size: .; j_call: TRBJ2-1; v_call: TRBV9; d_call: TRBD1; cdr3_aa: CASSVLQGADEQFF; cdr3_nt: TGTGCCAGCAGCGTTTTACAGGGGGCGGATGAGCAGTTCTTC
clone_size: .; j_call: TRBJ1-2; v_call: TRBV2; d_call: .; cdr3_aa: CASSEALSEDEGYTF; cdr3_nt: TGTGCCAGCAGTGAAGCCCTCTCGGAGGATGAAGGCTACACCTTC
clone_size: .; j_call: TRBJ2-7; v_call: TRBV6-1; d_call: .; cdr3_aa: CASSEGITGGAHEQYF; cdr3_nt: TGTGCCAGCAGTGAGGGGATCACAGGGGGGGCCCACGAGCAGTACTTC
clone_size: .; j_call: TRBJ1-1; v_call: TRBV9; d_call: .; cdr3_aa: CASSGGRSRNTEAFF; cdr3_nt: TGTGCCAGCAGCGGGGGACGGTCTAGGAACACTGAAGCTTTCTTT
clone_size: few; j_call: TRBJ1-2; v_call: TRBV10-1; d_call: .; cdr3_aa: CASSGQDGYGYTF; cdr3_nt: TGCGCCAGCAGTGGACAGGACGGCTATGGCTACACCTTC